This T cell receptor (beta chain) comes out of a study of cytomegalovirus exposure and HLA in healthy donors. Here immunoSEQ multiplex PCR was the method, and the copy in TCRdb shows in-frame clones only, minus some. Of about 110,000 clones in the sample, around 95% were seen once. CDR3 length equals 14 residues. Trimming removed 5 bases from V and 1 base from J, with 9 bases in between. Germline CDR1 reads SGHNT; CDR2 reads YYREEE (reference sequence). Sequenced input: PBMCs. The chain uses TRBV5-4 and TRBJ2-2, with D tentatively TRBD2 (5 bases). The receptor was isolated from a woman younger than 35 in good health and CMV-seronegative. The CDR3 region has the DNA TGTGCCAGCAGTGGAGAGGGGAACACCGGGGAGCTGTTTTTT. This sequence encodes CASSGEGNTGELFF.